The rows below give T cell receptor beta chains drawn from one sample of a study of blood T cell repertoires in COVID-19. Data came from immunoSEQ multiplex PCR; TCRdb stores just in-frame clones and leaves some out. The repertoire includes 130,000 or so clones, about 86% of them detected once, and around 2.7% sits in the top ten. The specimen was peripheral blood. The receptors originated from a woman over 75 with acute or convalescent COVID-19. Both conserved end residues are part of each CDR3. Each record gives: V gene, CDR3 protein.

V: TRBV14; CDR3: CASSQQLNTEAFF
V: TRBV18; CDR3: CASSVSTNEKLFF
V: TRBV5-1; CDR3: CASSLVATGELFF
V: TRBV3-1/TRBV3-2; CDR3: CASSHGTGTAALHF
V: TRBV6-1; CDR3: CASSDIAGRGGYTF
V: TRBV29-1; CDR3: CSVGQGNSYEQYF
V: TRBV3-1/TRBV3-2; CDR3: CASSRPSAGNTIYF
V: TRBV7-9; CDR3: CASSQTTGGIFYEQYF
V: TRBV5-1; CDR3: CASSLRTGGDGYTF
V: TRBV12-3/TRBV12-4; CDR3: CASSRTGVGYTF
V: TRBV12-3/TRBV12-4; CDR3: CASSRQRNEKLFF
V: TRBV5-4; CDR3: CASSLSGTYEQYF
V: TRBV20-1; CDR3: CSASWGVNQPQHF
V: TRBV6-5; CDR3: CASSYGQRINTEAFF
V: TRBV10-2; CDR3: CASRQKPGQEKKTQYF
V: TRBV2; CDR3: CASSEDSGGYTF
V: TRBV4-1; CDR3: CASSQFNRGTYEQYF
V: TRBV6-5; CDR3: CASRGLLQETQYF
V: TRBV21-1; CDR3: CAIKGVSRDSASDQPQHF
V: TRBV5-5; CDR3: CASSSRGQGFYGYTF
V: TRBV19; CDR3: CASSISRARTDTQYF
V: TRBV9; CDR3: CASSTQTGRGITEAFF
V: TRBV14; CDR3: CASSLKSISVTGYYNSPLHF
V: TRBV7-9; CDR3: CASSRQDLNTGELFF
V: TRBV27; CDR3: CASSSREGANEKLFF
V: TRBV15; CDR3: CATSRDGGLFF
V: TRBV6-6; CDR3: CASRGSFMNTEAFF
V: TRBV7-8; CDR3: CASMNRVGGYTF
V: TRBV7-9; CDR3: CASSFLAGGRYPDTQYF
V: TRBV5-4; CDR3: CASSRGGGYGYTF
V: TRBV30; CDR3: CAWNRGGRLHF
V: TRBV2; CDR3: CASNASPYNEQFF
V: TRBV2; CDR3: CASSGSGGIHEQYF
V: TRBV27; CDR3: CASSFSGSTEAFF
V: TRBV9; CDR3: CASSPTGGNTEAFF
V: TRBV30; CDR3: CAWSVLENHNSPLHF
V: TRBV5-4; CDR3: CASSLDQGRYNEQFF
V: TRBV21-1; CDR3: CASSKRESDRDNSPLHF
V: TRBV7-3; CDR3: CASSADRGSYNEQFF
V: TRBV10-3; CDR3: CAISEFGSGSYGYTF